A single sample gave rise to the 15 T cell receptor beta chains below, sequenced in a study of radiation and T cells in renal cell carcinoma. Time point denoted: blood 2 weeks post-SBRT. As to treatment: 15 Gy SBRT to primary tumor, nephrectomy 4 weeks later. Measured with immunoSEQ multiplex PCR; TCRdb has only the in-frame clones, and not every one. In the table there are roughly 80,000 clones, 80% to 90% of which are singletons. Sequenced material: blood, taken from a patient whose treatment included radiotherapy and nephrectomy. These receptor sequences come from a woman aged 50 to 65 with renal cell carcinoma.

The CDR3 DNA reads as TGTGCCAGCAGCTTAGTTCCGGGACTAGCGGGAGGGGAAGATACGCAGTATTTT. Translating it yields CASSLVPGLAGGEDTQYF. The rearrangement joins TRBV7-2 to TRBJ2-3, with 16 bases that match TRBD2. Trimming at V came to 1 base and at J to 5 bases, leaving 6 bases not matched to a gene. Germline V gene lookup returns CDR1 SGHTA and CDR2 FQGNSA. This CDR3 is built from 18 residues.

This chain links TRBV6-5 with TRBJ2-7; the D gene is possibly TRBD1 (6 bases). Germline V gene lookup returns CDR1 MNHEY and CDR2 SVGAGI. V lost 2 bases, J lost 0 bases, and 14 bases lay in between. This CDR3 comprises 16 residues. The CDR3: CASSYKGQQSSYEQYF. The CDR3 DNA sequence: TGTGCCAGCAGTTACAAGGGACAACAGAGCTCCTACGAGCAGTACTTC.

The chain combines TRBV2 with TRBJ2-5; TRBD1 is a possible D gene (5 bases). CDR3 length equals 13 residues. In germline, CDR1 is SNHLY, CDR2 FYNNEI. V was cut by 4 bases and J by 3 bases, with 9 bases left in between. The CDR3 region has the DNA TGTGCCAGCAGTGTACAACAGGAAGAGACCCAGTACTTC. Translating it yields CASSVQQEETQYF.

This chain joins TRBV15 and TRBJ2-4, with D hard to call. V lost 0 bases and J 5 bases, leaving 5 bases between the germline ends. Germline V gene lookup returns CDR1 LNHNV and CDR2 YYDKDF (reference sequence). CDR3 size: 13 residues. The CDR3 nucleotides are TGTGCCACCAGCAGAGACCACCAAAACATTCAGTACTTC. Its translation is CATSRDHQNIQYF. Drawing the rest from reference TRBV15 and TRBJ2-4, the complete variable domain is DAMVIQNPRYQVTQFGKPVTLSCSQTLNHNVMYWYQQKSSQAPKLLFHYYDKDFNNEADTPDNFQSRRPNTSFCFLDIRSPGLGDTAMYLCATSRDHQNIQYFGAGTRLSVL.

This chain uses TRBV28 with TRBJ1-1, with D tentatively TRBD1 (5 bases). The length of the CDR3 is 14 residues. With 4 bases removed from V and 2 bases from J, the gap between germline ends came to 11 bases. CDR1 is MDHEN and CDR2 is SYDVKM in the germline V gene. The CDR3 DNA is TGTGCCAGCAGTTCCTTCGACAGAAACACTGAAGCTTTCTTT. This encodes CASSSFDRNTEAFF.

V usage is TRBV19 and J usage is TRBJ2-3, with 15 bases that match TRBD2. The CDR3 runs to 16 residues. From germline, CDR1 is LNHDA and CDR2 SQIVND (reference sequence). Trimming at V came to 3 bases and at J to 3 bases, leaving 1 base not matched to a gene. CDR3 sequence (DNA): TGTGCCAGTAGTATCGGGACTAGCGGGGGGACAGATACGCAGTATTTT. This translates into CASSIGTSGGTDTQYF.

In nucleotides, the CDR3 is TGTGCCAGCAGTCCGGACAGGGGTCGCAATCAGCCCCAGCATTTT. Translating it yields CASSPDRGRNQPQHF. V is TRBV27 and J is TRBJ1-5, with 9 positions matching TRBD1. The ends lost 5 bases at V and 2 bases at J; junction bases unmatched: 4. The germline gives CDR1 MNHEY, CDR2 SMNVEV (reference sequence). This CDR3 has 15 residues.

The chain employs TRBV11-2 and TRBJ2-3; 8 nucleotides line up with TRBD2. V lost 3 bases and J lost 2; bases outside the gene matches: 1. This CDR3 is 14 amino acids long. Germline CDR1 and CDR2: SGHAT and FQNNGV. DNA for the CDR3: TGTGCCAGCAGCTTTAGCGGGAACACAGATACGCAGTATTTT. Residues: CASSFSGNTDTQYF.

The chain combines TRBV7-2 with TRBJ2-3; a weak D match, TRBD1 (6 bases). The V gene lost 5 bases and the J gene lost 0 bases, with 12 bases spanning the gap. The CDR3 covers 15 residues. Germline V lookup: CDR1 SGHTA, CDR2 FQGNSA. The CDR3 sequence: CASSRPGQSTDTQYF. The CDR3 DNA is TGTGCCAGCAGCCGACCGGGACAAAGCACAGATACGCAGTATTTT.

The CDR3 loop reads CASSLLVQDTRGYTF. The CDR3 nucleotides read TGTGCCAGCAGTTTATTGGTGCAGGATACGCGAGGCTACACCTTC. The chain carries TRBV27 and TRBJ1-2, with D hard to call. The CDR3 covers 15 residues. Trimming cost V 1 base and J 8 bases, with 17 bases left between them. Germline CDR1 and CDR2: MNHEY and SMNVEV (reference sequence).

As for this clone: The junction and the germline gene differ at one end; a read error may be behind it. The chain links TRBV7-8 to TRBJ1-4, with unresolved D. CDR3 size: 13 residues. Germline CDR1 reads SGHVS; CDR2 reads FQNEAQ. The CDR3 here is CASRLGRDEKLFF. The DNA of the CDR3 is TGTGCCAGCAGATTAGGCCGGGATGAAAAACTGTTTTTT.

A remark on this clone: This sample includes further DNA sequences coding for the same CDR3. The chain links TRBV5-1 to TRBJ2-2, with 7 bases matching TRBD2. Germline V lookup: CDR1 SGHRS, CDR2 YFSETQ. V dropped 4 bases and J dropped 5; count of bases not matched to a gene: 5. The CDR3 is made up of 14 amino acids. The CDR3 loop reads CASSPGRGTGELFF. CDR3 nucleotides: TGCGCCAGCAGCCCTGGGCGGGGGACCGGGGAGCTGTTTTTT.

This clone appeared a single time. The J gene is TRBJ2-1, the V gene TRBV4-1; no firm D call. The ends were cut back, 3 bases at V and 4 bases at J, with 7 bases in the middle. The length of the CDR3 is 13 residues. CDR1 and CDR2 from the germline V gene are MGHRA and YSYEKL. CDR3 sequence: CASSHLSYNEQFF. In nucleotides, the CDR3 is TGCGCCAGCAGCCATTTAAGTTACAATGAGCAGTTCTTC.

The count of this clone is one. This rearrangement joins TRBV7-6 to TRBJ2-2; 9 bases fit TRBD2. The CDR3 runs to 15 residues. Germline V gene lookup returns CDR1 SGHVS and CDR2 FNYEAQ. Losses at the gene ends were 4 bases for V and 4 bases for J; bases not matched to a gene: 4. DNA of the CDR3: TGTGCCAGCAGCTCAATAGCGGGAGCCACCGGGGAGCTGTTTTTT. Translation: CASSSIAGATGELFF. Drawing the rest from reference TRBV7-6 and TRBJ2-2, the complete variable domain is GAGVSQSPRYKVTKRGQDVALRCDPISGHVSLYWYRQALGQGPEFLTYFNYEAQQDKSGLPNDRFSAERPEGSISTLTIQRTEQRDSAMYRCASSSIAGATGELFFGEGSRLTVL.

The chain uses TRBV5-1 and TRBJ1-6; TRBD1 is a possible D gene (6 bases). V lost 2 bases, J lost 9 bases, and 12 bases lay in between. Germline V gene sequence: CDR1 SGHRS, CDR2 YFSETQ. This CDR3 region has 14 residues. CDR3 region: CASSFWGQGSPLHF. DNA of the CDR3: TGCGCCAGCAGCTTTTGGGGGCAGGGTTCACCCCTCCACTTT. Filled out from reference TRBV5-1 and TRBJ1-6, the complete variable domain reads KAGVTQTPRYLIKTRGQQVTLSCSPISGHRSVSWYQQTPGQGLQFLFEYFSETQRNKGNFPGRFSGRQFSNSRSEMNVSTLELGDSALYLCASSFWGQGSPLHFGNGTRLTVT.